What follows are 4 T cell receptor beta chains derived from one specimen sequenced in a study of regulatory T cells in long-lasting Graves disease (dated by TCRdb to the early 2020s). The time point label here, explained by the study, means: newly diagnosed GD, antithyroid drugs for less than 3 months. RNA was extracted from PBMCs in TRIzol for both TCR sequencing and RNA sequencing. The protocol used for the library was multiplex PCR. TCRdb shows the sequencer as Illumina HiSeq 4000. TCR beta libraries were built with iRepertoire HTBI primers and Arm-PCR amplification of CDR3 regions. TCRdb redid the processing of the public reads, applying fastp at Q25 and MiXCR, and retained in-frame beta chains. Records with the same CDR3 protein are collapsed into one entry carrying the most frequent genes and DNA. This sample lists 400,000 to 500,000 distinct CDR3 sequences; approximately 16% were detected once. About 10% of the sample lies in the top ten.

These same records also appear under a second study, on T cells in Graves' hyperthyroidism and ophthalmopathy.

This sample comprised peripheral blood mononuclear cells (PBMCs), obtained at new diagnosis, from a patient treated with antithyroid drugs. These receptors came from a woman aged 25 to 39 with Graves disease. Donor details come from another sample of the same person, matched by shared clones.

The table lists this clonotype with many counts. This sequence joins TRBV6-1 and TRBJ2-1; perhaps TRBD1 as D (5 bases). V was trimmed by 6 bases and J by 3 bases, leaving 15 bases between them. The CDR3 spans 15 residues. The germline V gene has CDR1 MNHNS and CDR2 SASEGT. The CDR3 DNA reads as TGTGCCAGCAGGAAGGGGTGGAACCTCTACAATGAGCAGTTCTTC. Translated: CASRKGWNLYNEQFF.

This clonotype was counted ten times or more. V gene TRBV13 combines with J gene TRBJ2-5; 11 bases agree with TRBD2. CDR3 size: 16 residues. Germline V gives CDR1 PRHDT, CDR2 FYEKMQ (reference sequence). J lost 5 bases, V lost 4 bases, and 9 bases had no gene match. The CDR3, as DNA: TGTGCCAGCAGCTCCGCTCTAGCGGGAGGCGGTGAGACCCAGTACTTC. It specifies CASSSALAGGGETQYF.

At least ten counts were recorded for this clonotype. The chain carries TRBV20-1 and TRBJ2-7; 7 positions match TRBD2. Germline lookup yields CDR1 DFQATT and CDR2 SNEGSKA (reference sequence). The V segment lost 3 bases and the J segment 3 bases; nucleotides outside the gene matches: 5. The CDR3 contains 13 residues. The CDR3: CSASGGGHYEQYF. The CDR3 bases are TGCAGTGCTAGCGGCGGGGGTCACTACGAGCAGTACTTC.

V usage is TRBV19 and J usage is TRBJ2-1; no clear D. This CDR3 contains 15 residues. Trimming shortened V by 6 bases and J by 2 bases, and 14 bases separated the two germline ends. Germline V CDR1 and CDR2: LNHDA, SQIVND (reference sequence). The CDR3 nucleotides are TGTGCCAGTAGGAGAAGCTCCTTAGCCTACAATGAGCAGTTCTTC. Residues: CASRRSSLAYNEQFF.